This T cell receptor (beta chain) was sequenced in a study of shared clonotypes between healthy human individuals. The V end lost 5 bases, the J end lost 7 bases, and 9 bases lay between the germline ends. CDR1 LNHNV and CDR2 YYDKDF come from the germline V gene (reference sequence). The CDR3 length is 12 residues. TCRdb's copy holds only in-frame clones and misses some; the assay was immunoSEQ multiplex PCR. The sample lists about 700,000 clones, approximately 79% seen once, with approximately 1.7% in the top ten. The sample consisted of memory CD4+ T cells sorted from blood. Documented subset: CD45RA-negative fraction. The clonotype comes from a woman aged 25-40 years in good health. This rearrangement joins TRBV15 to TRBJ1-5; D unresolved. CDR3 region: CATSHMKQPQHF. CDR3 DNA: TGTGCCACCAGCCATATGAAACAGCCCCAGCATTTT.